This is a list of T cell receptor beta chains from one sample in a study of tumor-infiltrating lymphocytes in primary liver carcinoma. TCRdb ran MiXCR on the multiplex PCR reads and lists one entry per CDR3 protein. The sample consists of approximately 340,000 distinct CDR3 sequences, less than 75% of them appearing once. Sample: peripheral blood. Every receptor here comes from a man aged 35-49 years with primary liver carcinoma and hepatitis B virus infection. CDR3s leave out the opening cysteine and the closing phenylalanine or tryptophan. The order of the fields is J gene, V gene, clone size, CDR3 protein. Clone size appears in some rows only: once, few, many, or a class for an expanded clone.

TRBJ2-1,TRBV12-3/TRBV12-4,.,ASSTDSPSYNEQF
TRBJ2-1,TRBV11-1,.,ARTSSRDRGLNEQS
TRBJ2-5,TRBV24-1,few,ATSTPSEAQEGTQY
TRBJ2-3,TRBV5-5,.,ASSLAGVPTDTHY
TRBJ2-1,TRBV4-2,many,ASSQWDLAGQNEQF
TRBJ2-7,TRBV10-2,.,ARSDPDRLYEQY
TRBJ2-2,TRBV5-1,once,ASSSATRELF
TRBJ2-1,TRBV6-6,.,ACSYPTGTGANEQF
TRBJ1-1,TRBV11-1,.,ASDLAADPNTEAF
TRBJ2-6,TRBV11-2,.,ASTVDGVANVLA
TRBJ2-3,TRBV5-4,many,ATRGATDTQY
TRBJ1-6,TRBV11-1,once,ASSLSFGASPLH
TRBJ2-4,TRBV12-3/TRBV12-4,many,ASSFERNIQY
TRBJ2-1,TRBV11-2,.,ASSLEATDSGRFDEQF
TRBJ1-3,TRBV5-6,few,ASSLGPLIGNTIY
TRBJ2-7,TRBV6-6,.,ASSYSSRDALSYEQY
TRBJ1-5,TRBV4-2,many,ASSQDGRQNQPQH
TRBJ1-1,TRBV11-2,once,ASSIRMNTEAS
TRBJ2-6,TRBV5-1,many,ASSQLPGQGSGANVLT
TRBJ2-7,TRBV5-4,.,VSSLKGSNEQY
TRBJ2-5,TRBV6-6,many,ASSYKRETKTQY
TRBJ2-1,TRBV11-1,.,ASSSGWDCEQF
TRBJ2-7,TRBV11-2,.,ASSLDRSDEQY
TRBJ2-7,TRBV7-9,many,ASSRTGTGSAAAYEQY
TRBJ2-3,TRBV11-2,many,ASSLYGQEGADTQY
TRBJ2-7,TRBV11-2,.,ASSLSGNHYEQY
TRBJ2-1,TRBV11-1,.,ASSHDVYNEQF
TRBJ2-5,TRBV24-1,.,ATSDSSLETQY
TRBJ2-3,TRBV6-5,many,ASSQRATNTDTQY
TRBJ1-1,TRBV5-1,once,ASSEGAQNTEAF
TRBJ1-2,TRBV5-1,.,ASSLAVGQDGYT
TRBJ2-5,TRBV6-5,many,ASSYSYTETQY
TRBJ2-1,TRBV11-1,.,ASNGLAGDSEQF
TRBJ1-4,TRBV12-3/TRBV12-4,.,ASSLDSGETNEKLF
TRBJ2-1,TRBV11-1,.,ASSNLGVGDCEQF
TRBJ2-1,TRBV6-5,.,ASSHSVSAVSYNEQF
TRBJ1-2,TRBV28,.,ATQGPLNYGYT
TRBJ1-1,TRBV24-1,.,ATSAGTDNTEAF
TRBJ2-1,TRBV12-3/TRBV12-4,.,ASRRQSVVGNEQF
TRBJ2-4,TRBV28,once,ASRPGEGLAKIIQY